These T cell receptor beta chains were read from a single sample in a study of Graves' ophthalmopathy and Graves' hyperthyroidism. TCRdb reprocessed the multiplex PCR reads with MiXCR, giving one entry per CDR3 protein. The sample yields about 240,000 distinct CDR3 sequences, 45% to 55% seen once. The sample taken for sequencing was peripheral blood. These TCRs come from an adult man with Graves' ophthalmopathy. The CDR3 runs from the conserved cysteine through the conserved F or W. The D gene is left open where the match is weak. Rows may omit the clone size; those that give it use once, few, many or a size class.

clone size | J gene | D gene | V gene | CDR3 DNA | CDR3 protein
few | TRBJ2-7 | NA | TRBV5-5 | TGTGCCAGCAGCGTGACAGCCGAGCAGTACTTC | CASSVTAEQYF
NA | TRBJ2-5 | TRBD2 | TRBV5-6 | TGTGCCAGCAGCATACTAGCGGACCAAGAGACCCAGTACTTC | CASSILADQETQYF
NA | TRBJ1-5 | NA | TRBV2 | TGTGCCAGCAGGGCTTTGTCGGGGGCCTGGGATGAGCCCCAGCATTTT | CASRALSGAWDEPQHF
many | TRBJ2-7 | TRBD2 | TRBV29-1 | TGCAGCGTAAGAAGCGGGGATAACTCCTACGAGCAGTACTTC | CSVRSGDNSYEQYF
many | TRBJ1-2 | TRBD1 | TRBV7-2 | TGTGCCAGCAGCTCGTCCGCGACAGGGACCCATGGCTACACCTTC | CASSSSATGTHGYTF
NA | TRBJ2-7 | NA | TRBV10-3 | TGTGCCATCAGTTTGGGACAATCCTACGAGCAGTACTTC | CAISLGQSYEQYF
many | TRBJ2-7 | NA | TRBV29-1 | TGCAGCGTTGGGGTCGGGTACGAGCAGTACTTC | CSVGVGYEQYF
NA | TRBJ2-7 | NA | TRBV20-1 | TGCAGTGCTAGTGGCAGGGGTTACGAGCAGTACTTC | CSASGRGYEQYF
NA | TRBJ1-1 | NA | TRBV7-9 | TGTGCCAGCAGCTCCAACGTGGCCCAAGCTTTCTTT | CASSSNVAQAFF
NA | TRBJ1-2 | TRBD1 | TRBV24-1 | TGTGCCAGCAGTCCCAGCACAGGGGTTACTAACTATGGCTACACCTTC | CASSPSTGVTNYGYTF
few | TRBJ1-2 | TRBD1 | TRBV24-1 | TGTGCCACCAGTAACTCGAGAGGGACAGGGTGGAGCTACACCTTC | CATSNSRGTGWSYTF
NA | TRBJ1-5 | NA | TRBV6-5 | TGTGCCAGCAATCGGTATAATCAGCCCCAGCATTTT | CASNRYNQPQHF
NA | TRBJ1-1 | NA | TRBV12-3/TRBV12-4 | TGTGCCAGCGGGACGGGTCTGAACACTGAAGCTTTCTTT | CASGTGLNTEAFF
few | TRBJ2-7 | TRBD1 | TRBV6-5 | TGTGCCAGCAGAGGTACAGGGGGGACCTACGAGCAGTACTTC | CASRGTGGTYEQYF
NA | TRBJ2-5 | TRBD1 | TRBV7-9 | TGTGCCAGCAGCGCGGGACAGGGGGTAGAGACCCAGTACTTC | CASSAGQGVETQYF
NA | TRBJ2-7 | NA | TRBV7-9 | TGTGCCAGCAGCCCCCCTGAGGGGGGGGCTTCCTACGAGCAGTACTTC | CASSPPEGGASYEQYF
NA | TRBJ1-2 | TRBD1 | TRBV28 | TGTGCCAGCAGCTGGGGGGGACAGGGTTTTGATGGCTACACCTTC | CASSWGGQGFDGYTF
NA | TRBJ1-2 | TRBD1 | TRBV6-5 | TGTGCCAGCAGGCGATCGGGACAGGGATATGGCCACACCTTC | CASRRSGQGYGHTF
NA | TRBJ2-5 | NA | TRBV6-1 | TGTGCCAGCAGTGACTGGCAGGCGGAAGAGACCCAGTACTTC | CASSDWQAEETQYF
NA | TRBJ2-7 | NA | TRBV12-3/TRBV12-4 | TGTGCCAGCAGTGCCGGGACGCCCTCCTACGAGCAGTACTTC | CASSAGTPSYEQYF
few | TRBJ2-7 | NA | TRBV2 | TGTGCCAGCAAATTAGACAGGCGTTCCTACGAGCAGTACTTC | CASKLDRRSYEQYF
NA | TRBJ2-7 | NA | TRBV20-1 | TGCAGTGCTGGCGGAACGGTTTCCTACGAGCAGTACTTC | CSAGGTVSYEQYF
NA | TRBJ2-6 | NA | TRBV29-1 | TGCAGCGTTGAAGGAGGTGGGGCCAACGTCCTGACTTTC | CSVEGGGANVLTF
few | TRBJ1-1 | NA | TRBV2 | TGTGCCAGCAGTGACACCTACGACAGGCACACTGAAGCTTTCTTT | CASSDTYDRHTEAFF
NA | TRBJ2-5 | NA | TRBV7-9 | TGTGCCAGCAGCTTAGGTTGGCAAGAGACCCAGTACTTC | CASSLGWQETQYF
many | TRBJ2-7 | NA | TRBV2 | TGTGCCAGCAGTGCCGGGTACGAGCAGTACTTC | CASSAGYEQYF
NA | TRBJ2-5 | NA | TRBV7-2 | TGTGCCAGCAGCTTACGGCAGGAAGAGACCCAGTACTTC | CASSLRQEETQYF